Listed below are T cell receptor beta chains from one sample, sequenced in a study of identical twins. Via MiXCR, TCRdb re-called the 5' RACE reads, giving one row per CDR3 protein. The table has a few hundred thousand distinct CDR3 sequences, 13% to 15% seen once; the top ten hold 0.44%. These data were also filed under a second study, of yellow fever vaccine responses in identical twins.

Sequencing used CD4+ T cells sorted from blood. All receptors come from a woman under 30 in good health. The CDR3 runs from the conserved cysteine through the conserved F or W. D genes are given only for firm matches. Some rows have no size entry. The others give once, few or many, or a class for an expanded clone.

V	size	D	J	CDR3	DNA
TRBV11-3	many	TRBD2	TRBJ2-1	CASSFRSGLAGGIRNYNEQFF	TGTGCCAGCAGCTTTAGGTCGGGACTAGCGGGGGGTATACGGAACTACAATGAGCAGTTCTTC
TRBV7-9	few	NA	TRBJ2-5	CASSGLRDKETQYF	TGTGCCAGCAGCGGACTCCGGGACAAAGAGACCCAGTACTTC
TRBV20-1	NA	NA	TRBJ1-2	CSASRQSPTNYGYTF	TGCAGTGCTAGTAGGCAGTCCCCCACCAACTATGGCTACACCTTC
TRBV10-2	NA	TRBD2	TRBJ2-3	CASSGGGRAADTQYF	TGCGCCAGCAGTGGGGGCGGGAGGGCGGCAGATACGCAGTATTTT
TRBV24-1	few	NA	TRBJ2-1	CATSDLGGHEQFF	TGTGCCACCAGTGATTTGGGGGGGCATGAGCAGTTCTTC
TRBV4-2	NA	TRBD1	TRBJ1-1	CASSQVKGAVTEAFF	TGTGCCAGCAGCCAAGTTAAGGGGGCTGTCACTGAAGCTTTCTTT
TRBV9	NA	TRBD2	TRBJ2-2	CASSVSGRASHGELFF	TGTGCCAGCAGCGTTAGCGGGAGGGCCTCGCACGGGGAGCTGTTTTTT
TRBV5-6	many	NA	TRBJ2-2	CASSPYRTGELFF	TGTGCCAGCAGCCCCTACCGGACCGGGGAGCTGTTTTTT
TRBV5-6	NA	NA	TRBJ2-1	CASSQRRAGASEQFF	TGTGCCAGCAGCCAGCGGAGGGCTGGGGCGAGTGAGCAGTTCTTC
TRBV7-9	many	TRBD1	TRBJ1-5	CASSLSGGHQPQHF	TGTGCCAGCAGCTTATCAGGGGGACATCAGCCCCAGCATTTT
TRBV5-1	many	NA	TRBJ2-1	CASSPRYGAYNEQFF	TGCGCCAGCAGCCCCAGGTACGGAGCATACAATGAGCAGTTCTTC
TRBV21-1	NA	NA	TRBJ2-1	CASSKGLAKQFF	TGTGCCAGCAGCAAAGGACTAGCTAAGCAGTTCTTC
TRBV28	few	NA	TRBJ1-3	CASTPGSAGQPTIYF	TGTGCCAGCACCCCGGGATCCGCGGGGCAGCCCACCATATATTTT
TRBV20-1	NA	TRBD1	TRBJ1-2	CSARQGFGGGYTF	TGCAGTGCTCGACAGGGTTTTGGTGGTGGCTACACCTTC
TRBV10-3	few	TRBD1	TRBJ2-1	CAHGTGEYNEQFF	TGTGCCCACGGGACAGGGGAATACAATGAGCAGTTCTTC
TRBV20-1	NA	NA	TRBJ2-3	CSARADSLGTDTQYF	TGCAGTGCTAGAGCGGACTCCCTAGGCACAGATACGCAGTATTTT
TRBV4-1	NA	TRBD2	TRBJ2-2	CASSQDKRGANTGELFF	TGCGCCAGCAGCCAAGACAAACGGGGGGCGAACACCGGGGAGCTGTTTTTT
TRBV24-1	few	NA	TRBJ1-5	CATQMSPGNQPQHF	TGTGCCACCCAAATGAGTCCGGGCAATCAGCCCCAGCATTTT
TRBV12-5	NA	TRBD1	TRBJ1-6	CAGGLVMGRGQGNSPLHF	TGTGCTGGTGGTTTGGTAATGGGTAGGGGACAGGGGAATTCACCCCTCCACTTT
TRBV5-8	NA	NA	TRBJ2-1	CASSSGTDYNEQFF	TGTGCCAGCAGCTCCGGGACGGACTACAATGAGCAGTTCTTC
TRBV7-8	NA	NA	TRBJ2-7	CASSLVSVSSYEQYF	TGTGCCAGCAGCTTAGTGTCGGTAAGCTCCTACGAGCAGTACTTC
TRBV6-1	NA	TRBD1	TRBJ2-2	CASRSGQGVTGELFF	TGTGCCAGCAGATCGGGACAGGGTGTCACCGGGGAGCTGTTTTTT
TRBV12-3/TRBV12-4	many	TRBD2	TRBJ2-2	CASSLLAGANTGELFF	TGTGCCAGCAGCCTCCTAGCGGGAGCGAACACCGGGGAGCTGTTTTTT
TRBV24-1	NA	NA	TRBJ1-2	CATSDSTGFGYTF	TGTGCCACCAGTGATTCGACAGGATTTGGCTACACCTTC
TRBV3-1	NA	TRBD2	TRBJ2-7	CASSQEVAGPYEQYF	TGTGCCAGCAGCCAAGAGGTAGCGGGCCCTTACGAGCAGTACTTC
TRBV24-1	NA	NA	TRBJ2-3	CATSDPRLVSQYF	TGTGCCACCAGTGATCCAAGACTAGTTTCGCAGTATTTT
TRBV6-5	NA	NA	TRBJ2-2	CASSSFRATGELFF	TGTGCCAGCAGTTCATTCAGGGCCACCGGGGAGCTGTTTTTT
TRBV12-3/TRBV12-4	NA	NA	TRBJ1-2	CASSLAGLGFVSGGYTF	TGTGCCAGCAGTTTAGCTGGGCTGGGTTTTGTCTCAGGAGGCTACACCTTC
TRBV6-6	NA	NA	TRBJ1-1	CASTFRAEAFF	TGTGCCAGCACTTTTCGGGCTGAAGCTTTCTTT
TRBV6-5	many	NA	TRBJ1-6	CASSYAGRRNSPLHF	TGTGCCAGCAGTTACGCGGGACGGAGGAATTCACCCCTCCACTTT
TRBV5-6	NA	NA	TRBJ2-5	CASSPRPRWREETQYF	TGTGCCAGCAGCCCGAGGCCGCGATGGCGGGAAGAGACCCAGTACTTC
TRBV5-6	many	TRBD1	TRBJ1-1	CASSDRGGAFF	TGTGCCAGCAGCGACAGGGGTGGAGCTTTCTTT
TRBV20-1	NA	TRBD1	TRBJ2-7	CSARPPGQGAYEQYF	TGCAGTGCTAGACCCCCGGGACAGGGGGCTTACGAGCAGTACTTC
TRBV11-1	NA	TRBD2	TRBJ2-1	CASSPPTGTSGMYSEQFF	TGTGCCAGCAGCCCCCCTACCGGGACTAGTGGTATGTATAGTGAGCAGTTCTTC
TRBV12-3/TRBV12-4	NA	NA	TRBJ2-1	CASSFAYNEQFF	TGTGCCAGCAGTTTCGCCTACAATGAGCAGTTCTTC
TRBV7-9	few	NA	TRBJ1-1	CASSPSQQNTEAFF	TGTGCCAGCAGCCCGTCCCAGCAGAACACTGAAGCTTTCTTT
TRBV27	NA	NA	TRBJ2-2	CASSFSPRAAGELFF	TGTGCCAGCAGTTTTTCACCCAGGGCTGCCGGGGAGCTGTTTTTT
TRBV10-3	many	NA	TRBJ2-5	CAISGAGTEETQYF	TGTGCCATCAGTGGGGCCGGGACGGAAGAGACCCAGTACTTC